Included here is one T cell receptor (beta chain) sequence, with context. Data came from immunoSEQ multiplex PCR; TCRdb stores just in-frame clones and leaves some out. The sample contains roughly 68,000 clones, more than 70% of which appear only once. The data were taken from a study of blood T cell repertoires in COVID-19. Study as a whole: There were acute and convalescent COVID-19 samples, and they came from the United States, Italy and Spain. T cells, B-cell-depleted T cells, or PBMCs supplied cDNA or gDNA.

The CDR3 loop spans 17 amino acids. The germline V gene encodes CDR1 SGHTS and CDR2 YDEGEE. J was trimmed by 5 bases and V by 4 bases; bases with no gene match: 12. V gene TRBV5-8 combines with J gene TRBJ1-1; 12 bases are shared with TRBD1. The sequencing input was peripheral blood. The receptor comes from a man aged 50 to 59 with active COVID-19. The CDR3, as DNA: TGTGCCAGCAGCCAGGGACAGGGGGCGGGGTTGAGAACTGAAGCTTTCTTT. As protein: CASSQGQGAGLRTEAFF. The variable domain in full, with the rest retrieved from reference TRBV5-8 and TRBJ1-1, is EAGVTQSPTHLIKTRGQQATLRCSPISGHTSVYWYQQALGLGLQFLLWYDEGEERNRGNFPPRFSGRQFPNYSSELNVNALELEDSALYLCASSQGQGAGLRTEAFFGQGTRLTVV.